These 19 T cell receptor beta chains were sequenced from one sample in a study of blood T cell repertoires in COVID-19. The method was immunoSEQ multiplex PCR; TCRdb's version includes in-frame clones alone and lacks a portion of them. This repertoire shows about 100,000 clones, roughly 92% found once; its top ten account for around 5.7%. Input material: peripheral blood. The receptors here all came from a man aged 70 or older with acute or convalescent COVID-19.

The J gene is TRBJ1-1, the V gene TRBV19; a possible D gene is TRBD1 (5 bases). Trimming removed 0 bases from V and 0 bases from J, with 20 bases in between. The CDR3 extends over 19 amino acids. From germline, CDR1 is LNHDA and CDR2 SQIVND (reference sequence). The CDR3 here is CASSIDLLPPQGMNTEAFF. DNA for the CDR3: TGTGCCAGTAGTATAGATCTATTGCCCCCGCAGGGTATGAACACTGAAGCTTTCTTT.

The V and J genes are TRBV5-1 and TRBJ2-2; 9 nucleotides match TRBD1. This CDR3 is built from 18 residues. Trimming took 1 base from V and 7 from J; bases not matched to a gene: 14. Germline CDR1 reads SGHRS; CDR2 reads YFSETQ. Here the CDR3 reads CASSLFRTGAQYSGELFF. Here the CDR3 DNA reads TGCGCCAGCAGCTTGTTCCGGACAGGGGCCCAATATAGCGGGGAGCTGTTTTTT.

DNA of the CDR3: TGCGCCAGCAGCTTGGGAGGGTATCTCAATCAGCCCCAGCATTTT. This translates into CASSLGGYLNQPQHF. This chain uses TRBV5-1 with TRBJ1-5, with D hard to call. The germline CDR1 and CDR2 sequences are SGHRS and YFSETQ. The CDR3 consists of 15 residues. V lost 0 bases and J lost 3, with 10 bases in between.

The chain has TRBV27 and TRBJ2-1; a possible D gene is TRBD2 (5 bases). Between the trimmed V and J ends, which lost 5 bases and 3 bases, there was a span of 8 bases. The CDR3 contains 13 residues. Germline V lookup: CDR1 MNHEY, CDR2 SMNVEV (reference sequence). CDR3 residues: CASSPGVYNEQFF. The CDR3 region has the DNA TGTGCCAGCAGTCCCGGGGTCTACAATGAGCAGTTCTTC.

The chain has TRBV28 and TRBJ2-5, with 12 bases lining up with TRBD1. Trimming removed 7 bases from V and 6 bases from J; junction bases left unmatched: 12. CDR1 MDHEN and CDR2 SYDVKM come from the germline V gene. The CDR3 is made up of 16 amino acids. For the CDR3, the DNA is TGTGCCAGCACCCAGGGCGGGACAGGGGGCGCAAAGACCCAGTACTTC. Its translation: CASTQGGTGGAKTQYF.

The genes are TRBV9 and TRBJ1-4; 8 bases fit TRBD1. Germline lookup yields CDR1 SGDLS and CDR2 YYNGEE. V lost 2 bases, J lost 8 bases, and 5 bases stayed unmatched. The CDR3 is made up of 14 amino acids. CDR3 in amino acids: CASSVDRGVEKLFF. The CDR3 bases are TGTGCCAGCAGCGTTGACAGGGGAGTGGAAAAACTGTTTTTT.

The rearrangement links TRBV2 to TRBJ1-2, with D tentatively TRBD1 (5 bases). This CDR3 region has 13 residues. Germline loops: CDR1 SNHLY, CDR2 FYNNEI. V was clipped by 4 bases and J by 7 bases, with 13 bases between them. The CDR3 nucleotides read TGTGCCAGCAGTGCGAGCCAGGGTAGTGGCTACACCTTC. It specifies CASSASQGSGYTF.

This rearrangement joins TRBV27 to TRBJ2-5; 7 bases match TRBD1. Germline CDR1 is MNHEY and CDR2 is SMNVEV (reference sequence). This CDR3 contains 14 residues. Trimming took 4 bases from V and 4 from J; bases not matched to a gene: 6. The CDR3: CASSSVYRGETQYF. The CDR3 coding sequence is TGTGCCAGCAGTTCCGTTTACAGGGGAGAGACCCAGTACTTC.

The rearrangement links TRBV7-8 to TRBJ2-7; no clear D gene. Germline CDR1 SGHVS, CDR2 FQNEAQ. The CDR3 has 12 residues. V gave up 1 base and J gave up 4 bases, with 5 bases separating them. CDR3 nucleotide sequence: TGTGCCAGCAGCTTAGGCGTATACGAGCAGTACTTC. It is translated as CASSLGVYEQYF.

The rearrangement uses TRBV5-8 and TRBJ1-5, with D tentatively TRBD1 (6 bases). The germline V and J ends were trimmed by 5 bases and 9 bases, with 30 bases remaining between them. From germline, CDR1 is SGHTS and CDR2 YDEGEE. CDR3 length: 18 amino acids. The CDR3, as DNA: TGTGCCAGCAGATCTCAATTGATCGGGACAAGCAGATATTGGCCCCAGCATTTT. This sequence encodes CASRSQLIGTSRYWPQHF.

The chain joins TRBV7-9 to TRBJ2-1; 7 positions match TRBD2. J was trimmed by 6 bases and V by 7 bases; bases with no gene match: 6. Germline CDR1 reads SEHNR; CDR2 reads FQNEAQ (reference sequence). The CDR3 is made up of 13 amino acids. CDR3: CASTNTSVNEQFF. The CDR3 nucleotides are TGTGCCAGCACCAACACTAGCGTCAATGAGCAGTTCTTC.

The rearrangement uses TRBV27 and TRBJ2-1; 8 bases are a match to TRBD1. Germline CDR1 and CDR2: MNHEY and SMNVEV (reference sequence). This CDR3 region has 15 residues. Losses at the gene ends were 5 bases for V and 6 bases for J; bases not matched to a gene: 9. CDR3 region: CASSLADRVSNEQFF. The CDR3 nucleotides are TGTGCCAGCAGTCTCGCGGACAGGGTAAGCAATGAGCAGTTCTTC.

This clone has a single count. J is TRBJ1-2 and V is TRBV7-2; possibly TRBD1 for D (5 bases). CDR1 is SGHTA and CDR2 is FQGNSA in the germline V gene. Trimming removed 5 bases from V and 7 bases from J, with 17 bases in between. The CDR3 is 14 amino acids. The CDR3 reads CASSPGGRAGGYTF. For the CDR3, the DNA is TGTGCCAGCAGCCCCGGGGGGAGGGCGGGTGGCTACACCTTC. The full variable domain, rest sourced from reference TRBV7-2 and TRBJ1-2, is GAGVSQSPSNKVTEKGKDVELRCDPISGHTALYWYRQSLGQGLEFLIYFQGNSAPDKSGLPSDRFSAERTGGSVSTLTIQRTQQEDSAVYLCASSPGGRAGGYTFGSGTRLTVV.

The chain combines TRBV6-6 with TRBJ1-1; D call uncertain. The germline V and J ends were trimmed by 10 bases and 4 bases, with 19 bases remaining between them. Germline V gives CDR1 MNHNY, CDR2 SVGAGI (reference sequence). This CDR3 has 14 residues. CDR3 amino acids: CAIGFEGISTEAFF. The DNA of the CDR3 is TGTGCCATCGGCTTCGAGGGTATAAGCACTGAAGCTTTCTTT.

CDR3 in DNA: TGTGCCAGTAGTACTCTAGCGGGCCTCTACAATGAGCAGTTCTTC. Translated: CASSTLAGLYNEQFF. The gene calls are TRBV19 and TRBJ2-1; 8 bases agree with TRBD2. With 4 bases clipped from V and 3 bases from J, the junction kept 5 bases outside the gene matches. The CDR3 spans 15 residues. Looked up from germline, CDR1 is LNHDA and CDR2 is SQIVND (reference sequence).

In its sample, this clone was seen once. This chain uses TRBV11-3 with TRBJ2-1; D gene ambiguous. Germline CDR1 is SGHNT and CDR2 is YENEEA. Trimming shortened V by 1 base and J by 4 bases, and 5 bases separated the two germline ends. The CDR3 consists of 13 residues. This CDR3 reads CASSLAVYNEQFF. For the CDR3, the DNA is TGTGCCAGCAGCTTAGCGGTTTACAATGAGCAGTTCTTC.

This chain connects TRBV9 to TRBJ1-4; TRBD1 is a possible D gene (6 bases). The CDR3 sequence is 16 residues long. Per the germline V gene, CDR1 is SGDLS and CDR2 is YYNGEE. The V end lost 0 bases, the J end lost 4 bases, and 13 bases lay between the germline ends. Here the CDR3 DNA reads TGTGCCAGCAGCGTAGGTGGGGGCGCGGGTAATGAAAAACTGTTTTTT. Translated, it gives CASSVGGGAGNEKLFF. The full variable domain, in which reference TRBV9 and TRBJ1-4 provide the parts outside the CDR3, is DSGVTQTPKHLITATGQRVTLRCSPRSGDLSVYWYQQSLDQGLQFLIQYYNGEERAKGNILERFSAQQFPDLHSELNLSSLELGDSALYFCASSVGGGAGNEKLFFGSGTQLSVL.

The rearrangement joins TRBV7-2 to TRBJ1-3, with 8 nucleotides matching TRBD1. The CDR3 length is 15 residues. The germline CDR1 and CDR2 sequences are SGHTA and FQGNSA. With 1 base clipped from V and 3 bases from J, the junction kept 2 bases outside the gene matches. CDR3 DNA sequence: TGTGCCAGCAGCTTAGTTGGGACAGGTGGAAACACCATATATTTT. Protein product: CASSLVGTGGNTIYF.

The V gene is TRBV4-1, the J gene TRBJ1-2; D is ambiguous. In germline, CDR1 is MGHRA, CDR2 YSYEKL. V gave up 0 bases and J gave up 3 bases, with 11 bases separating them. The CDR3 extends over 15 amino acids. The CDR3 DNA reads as TGCGCCAGCAGCCAAGACCCGGTGTCGGACTATGGCTACACCTTC. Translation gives CASSQDPVSDYGYTF.